The sample holds one count of the clone carrying this T cell receptor (beta chain). The record originates from a study of blood T cell repertoires in COVID-19. The wider study: Sites across the United States, Italy and Spain contributed samples from acute and convalescent COVID-19. From T cells, B-cell-depleted T cells, or PBMCs came the material, which was cDNA or gDNA.

Losses at the gene ends were 0 bases for V and 0 bases for J; bases not matched to a gene: 3. The CDR3 has 16 residues. In germline, CDR1 is SGHRS, CDR2 YFSETQ. Per the original methods: Estimation of nucleated cell counts was performed using reference gene primer amplification. Assay used: immunoSEQ multiplex PCR; TCRdb lists only in-frame clones, some missing. That table furnishes V, J and clone size, whereas the DNA furnished D and trimming. The sample lists 78,000 or so clones, more than 75% occurring once. Sequenced input: peripheral blood. This chain connects TRBV5-1 to TRBJ2-5; TRBD2 matches 9 bases. The receptor was derived from a man aged 45-65 years with active or convalescent COVID-19. The DNA of the CDR3 is TGCGCCAGCAGCTTGGGGACTAGCGAGGACCAAGAGACCCAGTACTTC. As protein: CASSLGTSEDQETQYF.